The 6 T cell receptor beta chains below all came from one sample that was sequenced in a study of blood T cell repertoires in COVID-19. Only in-frame clones appear in the TCRdb table, and some are missing; sequencing was by immunoSEQ multiplex PCR. The table includes fewer than 350,000 clones, around 81% detected once. The sample consisted of peripheral blood. The receptors shown here come from a woman aged 45-59 years with active or convalescent COVID-19.

The chain is built from TRBV5-4 and TRBJ1-2; 8 bases agree with TRBD1. J gave up 8 bases and V 3 bases, and 9 bases lay outside the gene matches. The CDR3 covers 14 residues. CDR1 SGHNT and CDR2 YYREEE come from the germline V gene (reference sequence). CDR3 loop: CASSWGQGAGGYTF. In nucleotides, the CDR3 is TGTGCCAGCAGCTGGGGTCAGGGGGCGGGAGGCTACACCTTC.

V usage is TRBV11-3 and J usage is TRBJ2-7, with TRBD1 as a possible D gene (6 bases). Trimming stripped 3 bases from V and 1 base from J, with 13 bases between. The CDR3 runs 15 residues. Looked up from germline, CDR1 is SGHNT and CDR2 is YENEEA. The CDR3 DNA reads as TGTGCCAGCAGCTTTGGGGCAGGGGAATCCTACGAGCAGTACTTC. This sequence encodes CASSFGAGESYEQYF.

The J gene is TRBJ1-1, the V gene TRBV12-3 or TRBV12-4, with D unresolved. V was clipped by 8 bases and J by 7 bases, with 17 bases between them. The CDR3 is made up of 13 amino acids. The CDR3, as DNA: TGTGCCAGCGGCGCGACCCTGGCGGGTGAAGCTTTCTTT. Translating gives CASGATLAGEAFF.

J is TRBJ2-1 and V is TRBV7-3, with D possibly matching TRBD2 (6 bases). Germline CDR1 and CDR2: SGHTA and FQGTGA. The CDR3 runs to 16 residues. V lost 5 bases, J lost 6 bases, and 20 bases lay in between. CDR3 nucleotide sequence: TGTGCCAGCAGCCCCTCCCCGGGACTGGCCTTCAATGAGCAGTTCTTC. Translating gives CASSPSPGLAFNEQFF.

This CDR3 is CASSLAGGRVHTEAFF. The DNA for the CDR3 is TGTGCCAGTAGCCTCGCCGGTGGGAGGGTTCACACTGAAGCTTTCTTT. The rearrangement joins TRBV19 to TRBJ1-1; D ambiguous. Per germline, CDR1 LNHDA and CDR2 SQIVND (reference sequence). This CDR3 contains 16 residues. V shed 6 bases and J shed 3 bases, with 20 bases lying between them.

This chain joins TRBV3-1 (or the pseudogene TRBV3-2) and TRBJ1-6; 9 bases align to TRBD1. The CDR3 runs 16 residues. Germline values: CDR1 LGHDT, CDR2 YNNKEL (reference sequence). V gave up 5 bases and J gave up 5 bases; unmatched junction bases: 7. The CDR3 spells CASSSPGQGHNSPLHF. CDR3 sequence (DNA): TGTGCCAGCAGCTCCCCGGGACAGGGACATAATTCACCCCTCCACTTT.